Listed below are T cell receptor beta chains from one sample, sequenced in a study of blood T cell repertoires in COVID-19. Clones were read by immunoSEQ multiplex PCR, and TCRdb kept only the in-frame ones, dropping some. The data contain around 210,000 clones, under 85% of them singletons. The material sequenced was peripheral blood. All receptors come from a woman of 80 years or more with COVID-19, enrolled during active disease. The CDR3 runs from the conserved cysteine through the conserved F or W. The order of the fields is CDR3 protein, CDR3 DNA, clone size, V gene, J gene, D gene. D genes are given only for firm matches. Part of the rows lack a size; the others show once, few, many or a class for expanded clones.

CDR3 protein: CASRIAGTSDNQPQHF
CDR3 DNA: TGTGCCAGCAGAATAGCCGGGACATCGGACAATCAGCCCCAGCATTTT
clone size: -
V gene: TRBV2
J gene: TRBJ1-5
D gene: -

CDR3 protein: CASSPTAGEAFF
CDR3 DNA: TGTGCCAGCAGTCCCACCGCGGGTGAAGCTTTCTTT
clone size: -
V gene: TRBV12-3/TRBV12-4
J gene: TRBJ1-1
D gene: -

CDR3 protein: CASSLGTSGNTGELFF
CDR3 DNA: TGCGCCAGCAGCTTGGGGACTAGCGGGAACACCGGGGAGCTGTTTTTT
clone size: -
V gene: TRBV5-1
J gene: TRBJ2-2
D gene: TRBD2

CDR3 protein: CASSWGSDIQYF
CDR3 DNA: TGTGCCAGCAGCTGGGGCTCGGACATTCAGTACTTC
clone size: -
V gene: TRBV5-8
J gene: TRBJ2-4
D gene: -

CDR3 protein: CASNYDRGGMNTEAFF
CDR3 DNA: TGTGCCAGCAACTACGACAGGGGGGGTATGAACACTGAAGCTTTCTTT
clone size: -
V gene: TRBV27
J gene: TRBJ1-1
D gene: TRBD1

CDR3 protein: CASSSNLDNEQFF
CDR3 DNA: TGTGCCAGTAGTAGTAACTTGGACAATGAGCAGTTCTTC
clone size: -
V gene: TRBV19
J gene: TRBJ2-1
D gene: -

CDR3 protein: CATSDPGQDYEQYF
CDR3 DNA: TGTGCCACCAGTGATCCCGGACAGGACTACGAGCAGTACTTC
clone size: -
V gene: TRBV24-1
J gene: TRBJ2-7
D gene: TRBD1

CDR3 protein: CASSRRASAAYEQYF
CDR3 DNA: TGTGCCAGCAGCCGTCGGGCTAGCGCTGCCTACGAGCAGTACTTC
clone size: -
V gene: TRBV27
J gene: TRBJ2-7
D gene: -

CDR3 protein: CASSLPDRGNTEAFF
CDR3 DNA: TGTGCCAGCAGCCTTCCGGACAGGGGCAACACTGAAGCTTTCTTT
clone size: -
V gene: TRBV3-1/TRBV3-2
J gene: TRBJ1-1
D gene: TRBD1

CDR3 protein: CASSFGQASYEQYF
CDR3 DNA: TGTGCCAGCAGCTTTGGACAGGCCTCCTACGAGCAGTACTTC
clone size: once
V gene: TRBV5-8
J gene: TRBJ2-7
D gene: TRBD1

CDR3 protein: CASSRGGNQPQHF
CDR3 DNA: TGTGCCAGCAGTCGGGGTGGCAATCAGCCCCAGCATTTT
clone size: -
V gene: TRBV12-3/TRBV12-4
J gene: TRBJ1-5
D gene: -

CDR3 protein: CASSSGQGSYNEQFF
CDR3 DNA: TGTGCCAGCAGCTCCGGACAGGGGTCCTACAATGAGCAGTTCTTC
clone size: once
V gene: TRBV7-3
J gene: TRBJ2-1
D gene: TRBD1

CDR3 protein: CASSYDPGGNQPQHF
CDR3 DNA: TGTGCCAGCAGCTACGACCCGGGGGGAAATCAGCCCCAGCATTTT
clone size: many
V gene: TRBV5-4
J gene: TRBJ1-5
D gene: -

CDR3 protein: CASSGGLGENEQFF
CDR3 DNA: TGTGCCAGCAGTGGTGGACTAGGGGAAAATGAGCAGTTCTTC
clone size: -
V gene: TRBV2
J gene: TRBJ2-1
D gene: TRBD2

CDR3 protein: CASSLFPGLSSYEQYF
CDR3 DNA: TGTGCCAGCAGTTTATTCCCAGGGCTGAGCTCCTACGAGCAGTACTTC
clone size: few
V gene: TRBV28
J gene: TRBJ2-7
D gene: -

CDR3 protein: CASKASGRGETQYF
CDR3 DNA: TGTGCCAGCAAAGCTAGCGGGCGGGGGGAGACCCAGTACTTC
clone size: -
V gene: TRBV27
J gene: TRBJ2-5
D gene: TRBD2

CDR3 protein: CATSDLGQGIIYNEQFF
CDR3 DNA: TGTGCCACCAGTGACCTGGGACAGGGGATAATATACAATGAGCAGTTCTTC
clone size: -
V gene: TRBV24-1
J gene: TRBJ2-1
D gene: TRBD1

CDR3 protein: CASSTSGGWYNEQFF
CDR3 DNA: TGTGCCAGCAGCACCAGCGGGGGGTGGTACAATGAGCAGTTCTTC
clone size: -
V gene: TRBV11-3
J gene: TRBJ2-1
D gene: TRBD2

CDR3 protein: CATTDRPNTEAFF
CDR3 DNA: TGTGCCACCACCGACAGGCCGAACACTGAAGCTTTCTTT
clone size: -
V gene: TRBV2
J gene: TRBJ1-1
D gene: -

CDR3 protein: CASSRAGTTDTQYF
CDR3 DNA: TGTGCCAGCAGCCGAGCGGGAACCACAGATACGCAGTATTTT
clone size: -
V gene: TRBV7-3
J gene: TRBJ2-3
D gene: TRBD2

CDR3 protein: CSVGDSRGYTF
CDR3 DNA: TGCAGCGTTGGGGACAGTAGAGGCTACACCTTC
clone size: -
V gene: TRBV29-1
J gene: TRBJ1-2
D gene: TRBD1

CDR3 protein: CACTAGQGIYGYTF
CDR3 DNA: TGTGCCTGTACAGCTGGACAGGGCATTTATGGCTACACCTTC
clone size: -
V gene: TRBV6-5
J gene: TRBJ1-2
D gene: TRBD1

CDR3 protein: CASKTHGWGGQTQYF
CDR3 DNA: TGTGCCAGCAAGACCCATGGGTGGGGCGGACAGACCCAGTACTTC
clone size: -
V gene: TRBV6-5
J gene: TRBJ2-5
D gene: -

CDR3 protein: CASRVSLYNSPLHF
CDR3 DNA: TGTGCCAGCAGGGTATCCCTATATAATTCACCCCTCCACTTT
clone size: -
V gene: TRBV3-1/TRBV3-2
J gene: TRBJ1-6
D gene: -

CDR3 protein: CASSYNPTGGEAFF
CDR3 DNA: TGTGCCAGCAGTTACAATCCGACAGGAGGAGAAGCTTTCTTT
clone size: -
V gene: TRBV6-5
J gene: TRBJ1-1
D gene: -

CDR3 protein: CASSLAGVEVEAFF
CDR3 DNA: TGCGCCAGCAGCTTGGCAGGGGTGGAGGTGGAAGCTTTCTTT
clone size: -
V gene: TRBV5-1
J gene: TRBJ1-1
D gene: -

CDR3 protein: CASSSRLARKQHIQYF
CDR3 DNA: TGTGCCAGCAGTTCCAGACTAGCGCGTAAGCAACACATTCAGTACTTC
clone size: -
V gene: TRBV28
J gene: TRBJ2-4
D gene: TRBD2

CDR3 protein: CASSRETGVSTDTQYF
CDR3 DNA: TGTGCCAGCAGTCGAGAGACAGGGGTTAGCACAGATACGCAGTATTTT
clone size: -
V gene: TRBV27
J gene: TRBJ2-3
D gene: TRBD1

CDR3 protein: CASSATAINQPQHF
CDR3 DNA: TGTGCCAGTAGCGCGACAGCGATCAATCAGCCCCAGCATTTT
clone size: -
V gene: TRBV19
J gene: TRBJ1-5
D gene: -

CDR3 protein: CASSHRDRDVDEQYF
CDR3 DNA: TGTGCCAGCAGTCATCGGGACAGGGATGTGGACGAGCAGTACTTC
clone size: once
V gene: TRBV28
J gene: TRBJ2-7
D gene: TRBD1

CDR3 protein: CASSPRTGSYNEQFF
CDR3 DNA: TGTGCCAGCAGTCCCCGGACAGGATCCTACAATGAGCAGTTCTTC
clone size: -
V gene: TRBV28
J gene: TRBJ2-1
D gene: TRBD1

CDR3 protein: CASSVAGRYNEQFF
CDR3 DNA: TGTGCCAGCAGCGTCGCGGGGCGTTATAATGAGCAGTTCTTC
clone size: -
V gene: TRBV9
J gene: TRBJ2-1
D gene: -

CDR3 protein: CASSPPPGQGHYGYTF
CDR3 DNA: TGTGCCAGCAGCCCCCCGCCGGGACAGGGGCACTATGGCTACACCTTC
clone size: -
V gene: TRBV9
J gene: TRBJ1-2
D gene: TRBD1

CDR3 protein: CASSSQGSIQYF
CDR3 DNA: TGTGCCAGCAGCTCGCAGGGCAGCATTCAGTACTTC
clone size: -
V gene: TRBV7-2
J gene: TRBJ2-4
D gene: -

CDR3 protein: CASSLGTSLAYEQYF
CDR3 DNA: TGTGCCAGCAGCTTGGGGACTAGTCTGGCCTACGAGCAGTACTTC
clone size: -
V gene: TRBV5-5
J gene: TRBJ2-7
D gene: TRBD2

CDR3 protein: CASGYPSGGTSTDTQYF
CDR3 DNA: TGTGCCAGCGGTTATCCTAGCGGGGGGACTAGCACAGATACGCAGTATTTT
clone size: -
V gene: TRBV2
J gene: TRBJ2-3
D gene: TRBD2

CDR3 protein: CASRGDSPFEAFF
CDR3 DNA: TGTGCCAGCAGGGGGGACAGCCCATTTGAAGCTTTCTTT
clone size: -
V gene: TRBV2
J gene: TRBJ1-1
D gene: TRBD1